This T cell receptor beta chain came from a study of cytomegalovirus exposure and HLA in healthy donors. Both 60 Vbeta primers and 13 Jbeta primers went into the PCR. Method: immunoSEQ multiplex PCR; TCRdb's copy keeps in-frame clones and lacks some. Counted here are some 150,000 clones, approximately 81% occurring once; the ten biggest clones make up approximately 1.6%. This CDR3 has 13 amino acids. In germline, CDR1 is SGHTA, CDR2 FQGTGA. V was pared by 1 base and J by 7 bases, with 10 bases between. A single count supports this clone. The specimen sequenced was PBMCs. The TCR was taken from a male donor in good health and CMV-seronegative. The J gene is TRBJ1-2, the V gene TRBV7-3; D is possibly TRBD1 (6 bases). CDR3 amino acids: CASSLMGAGGYTF. The CDR3 nucleotides are TGTGCCAGCAGCTTAATGGGGGCGGGTGGCTACACCTTC.